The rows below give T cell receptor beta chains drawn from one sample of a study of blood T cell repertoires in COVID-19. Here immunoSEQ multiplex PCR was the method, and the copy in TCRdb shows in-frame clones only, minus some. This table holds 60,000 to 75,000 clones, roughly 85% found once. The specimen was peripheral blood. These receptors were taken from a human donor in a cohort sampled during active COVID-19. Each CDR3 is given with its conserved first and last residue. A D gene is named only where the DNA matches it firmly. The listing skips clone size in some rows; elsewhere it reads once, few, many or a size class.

CDR3 protein: CASSLRGQGFQNIQYF; CDR3 DNA: TGTGCCAGCAGCTTAAGGGGACAGGGGTTCCAAAACATTCAGTACTTC; clone size: .; D gene: TRBD1; J gene: TRBJ2-4; V gene: TRBV7-2
CDR3 protein: CASKRDRGLLLLTGELFF; CDR3 DNA: TGTGCTAGTAAAAGAGACAGGGGGCTGTTACTGCTCACCGGGGAGCTGTTTTTT; clone size: .; D gene: TRBD1; J gene: TRBJ2-2; V gene: TRBV12-5
CDR3 protein: CASSQGLAGGNEQFF; CDR3 DNA: TGCGCCAGCAGCCAGGGACTAGCGGGGGGCAATGAGCAGTTCTTC; clone size: .; D gene: TRBD2; J gene: TRBJ2-1; V gene: TRBV5-1
CDR3 protein: CASSYSVEGDQPQHF; CDR3 DNA: TGTGCCAGCAGTTACAGTGTGGAGGGCGATCAGCCCCAGCATTTT; clone size: .; D gene: .; J gene: TRBJ1-5; V gene: TRBV6-5
CDR3 protein: CASSARGINEQFF; CDR3 DNA: TGTGCCAGCAGCGCCAGGGGGATCAATGAGCAGTTCTTC; clone size: .; D gene: TRBD1; J gene: TRBJ2-1; V gene: TRBV9
CDR3 protein: CASSLGTAREAFF; CDR3 DNA: TGTGCCAGCAGCTTAGGTACTGCCAGGGAAGCTTTCTTT; clone size: .; D gene: .; J gene: TRBJ1-1; V gene: TRBV7-8
CDR3 protein: CASGVSGQGAKLFF; CDR3 DNA: TGTGCTAGTGGGGTCTCGGGACAGGGAGCAAAACTGTTTTTT; clone size: .; D gene: TRBD1; J gene: TRBJ1-4; V gene: TRBV12-5
CDR3 protein: CASSPGQGSYGYTF; CDR3 DNA: TGTGCCAGCAGTCCAGGACAGGGGAGCTATGGCTACACCTTC; clone size: .; D gene: TRBD1; J gene: TRBJ1-2; V gene: TRBV28
CDR3 protein: CASSQADRDAFF; CDR3 DNA: TGTGCCAGCAGCCAGGCCGACAGGGACGCTTTCTTT; clone size: .; D gene: TRBD1; J gene: TRBJ1-1; V gene: TRBV3-1/TRBV3-2
CDR3 protein: CSAHGQLGNTIYF; CDR3 DNA: TGCAGCGCCCACGGACAGCTTGGAAACACCATATATTTT; clone size: .; D gene: .; J gene: TRBJ1-3; V gene: TRBV29-1
CDR3 protein: CASKFVGSGGNEQFF; CDR3 DNA: TGTGCCAGCAAATTTGTAGGAAGCGGGGGGAATGAGCAGTTCTTC; clone size: once; D gene: TRBD2; J gene: TRBJ2-1; V gene: TRBV5-4
CDR3 protein: CASSSAADTQYF; CDR3 DNA: TGTGCCAGCAGCTCGGCGGCAGATACGCAGTATTTT; clone size: .; D gene: .; J gene: TRBJ2-3; V gene: TRBV6-6
CDR3 protein: CAWRTLAGNFNEQFF; CDR3 DNA: TGTGCCTGGAGGACCCTAGCGGGGAACTTCAATGAGCAGTTCTTC; clone size: .; D gene: TRBD2; J gene: TRBJ2-1; V gene: TRBV30
CDR3 protein: CAISEEAGELVQETQYF; CDR3 DNA: TGTGCCATCAGTGAGGAGGCGGGGGAGCTAGTACAAGAGACCCAGTACTTC; clone size: .; D gene: TRBD2; J gene: TRBJ2-5; V gene: TRBV10-3
CDR3 protein: CASSLALVRAGGSPLHF; CDR3 DNA: TGTGCCAGCAGCTTAGCGCTCGTGAGGGCGGGCGGTTCACCCCTCCACTTT; clone size: .; D gene: .; J gene: TRBJ1-6; V gene: TRBV7-2
CDR3 protein: CASSRLTNTEAFF; CDR3 DNA: TGTGCCAGCAGTCGACTGACGAACACTGAAGCTTTCTTT; clone size: .; D gene: .; J gene: TRBJ1-1; V gene: TRBV6-5